This TCR beta chain was sequenced during a study of blood T cell repertoires in COVID-19. Study summary: Both acute and convalescent COVID-19 samples were obtained from the United States, Italy and Spain.

Per the original methods: Using reference gene primer amplification, nucleated cell counts were estimated. Produced via immunoSEQ multiplex PCR; TCRdb's table is partial and in-frame only. The V and J calls and clone size were taken over from that table, and D and trimming were inferred from the DNA. The sample lists around 30,000 clones; about 85% were seen once. Trimming took 0 bases from V and 3 from J; bases not matched to a gene: 5. Germline CDR1 reads SGHDT; CDR2 reads YYEEEE. The CDR3 covers 16 residues. The genes are TRBV5-6 and TRBJ2-1; 8 bases are shared with TRBD2. The material sequenced was peripheral blood. The receptor comes from a woman aged 55-70 years with active COVID-19. The DNA for the CDR3 is TGTGCCAGCAGCTTGGGGTGGACTAGCAGCTACAATGAGCAGTTCTTC. Protein product: CASSLGWTSSYNEQFF.